Following are 3 T cell receptor beta chains from one sample sequenced in a study of blood T cell repertoires in COVID-19. Repertoires were generated with immunoSEQ multiplex PCR, while TCRdb's copy carries only in-frame clones and drops some. The sample yields approximately 250,000 clones, 84% seen once. The sample comprised PBMCs or T cells enriched from blood (not recorded which). The origin of the receptors is a man between 25 and 39 years old with acute COVID-19.

The chain carries TRBV19 and TRBJ1-1; the match to TRBD1 covers 8 bases. Trimming at V came to 6 bases and at J to 4 bases, leaving 4 bases not matched to a gene. The CDR3 length is 13 residues. Germline CDR1 is LNHDA and CDR2 is SQIVND (reference sequence). CDR3 sequence: CASSQQGGTEAFF. The CDR3 region has the DNA TGTGCCAGTAGCCAACAGGGGGGCACTGAAGCTTTCTTT.

The chain carries TRBV27 and TRBJ2-7; D unresolved. CDR1 is MNHEY and CDR2 is SMNVEV in the germline V gene (reference sequence). V shed 1 base and J shed 6 bases, with 19 bases lying between them. CDR3 size: 16 residues. CDR3 residues: CASSLYRHPLLSEQYV. DNA for the CDR3: TGTGCCAGCAGTTTATACCGACACCCATTACTCTCCGAGCAGTACGTC.

This chain links TRBV7-8 with TRBJ2-2, with 7 bases fitting TRBD2. Trimming took 4 bases from V and 5 from J; bases not matched to a gene: 10. The germline V gene encodes CDR1 SGHVS and CDR2 FQNEAQ. The CDR3 has 16 amino acids. The CDR3 region is CASSSSGGLRTGELFF. CDR3 sequence (DNA): TGTGCCAGCAGCTCTAGCGGTGGGTTGAGGACCGGGGAGCTGTTTTTT.